These 26 T cell receptor beta chains were sequenced from one sample in a study of beta chain features in type 1 diabetes. Sequencing targeted expressed TCRB transcripts, as all isolated RNA had been reverse transcribed. Method: immunoSEQ multiplex PCR; TCRdb's copy keeps in-frame clones and lacks some. The sample lists approximately 250,000 clones, 9.6% seen once, with 0.034% in the top ten. Sequencing was performed on naive CD4+ T cells from blood. These receptors originate from a woman between 18 and 29 years old in good health.

This clone was detected only a few times. The rearrangement links TRBV19 to TRBJ2-5; a possible D gene is TRBD1 (6 bases). The CDR3 spans 14 residues. Trimming cost V 10 bases and J 1 base, with 16 bases left between them. The V gene's germline CDR1 is LNHDA and CDR2 SQIVND (reference sequence). This CDR3 is CATTPTGFQETQYF. In DNA form, the CDR3 reads TGTGCCACAACCCCGACAGGCTTCCAAGAGACCCAGTACTTC.

The gene calls are TRBV5-1 and TRBJ1-3; D is undetermined. Germline assignment: CDR1 SGHRS and CDR2 YFSETQ. The CDR3 consists of 14 residues. With 0 bases removed from V and 1 base from J, the gap between germline ends came to 5 bases. The CDR3 sequence is CASSLGGSGNTIYF. CDR3 in DNA: TGCGCCAGCAGCTTGGGAGGGTCTGGAAACACCATATATTTT.

This clone was picked up a small number of times. In DNA form, the CDR3 reads TGTGCCAGCAGCTTAGCAGGAAGCGGGGGGCATGAGCAGTTCTTC. Protein: CASSLAGSGGHEQFF. The chain recombines TRBV7-2 with TRBJ2-1; 9 bases are a match to TRBD2. Trimming at V came to 0 bases and at J to 8 bases, leaving 5 bases not matched to a gene. Germline CDR1 is SGHTA and CDR2 is FQGNSA. The CDR3 spans 15 residues.

This clone was picked up a small number of times. The chain has TRBV5-1 and TRBJ2-1, with D unclear. CDR1 is SGHRS and CDR2 is YFSETQ in the germline V gene. The CDR3 consists of 11 residues. V lost 6 bases and J 7 bases, leaving 8 bases between the germline ends. The CDR3 region has the DNA TGCGCCAGCACATTAACAAATGAGCAGTTCTTC. This gives the protein CASTLTNEQFF.

A few counts support this clone. The chain couples TRBV7-3 to TRBJ2-3; 9 nucleotides align to TRBD2. The CDR3 totals 17 residues. V lost 1 base, J lost 6 bases, and 11 bases stayed unmatched. The V gene's germline CDR1 is SGHTA and CDR2 FQGTGA. The CDR3 region is CASSLRASGVGADTQYF. The DNA for the CDR3 is TGTGCCAGCAGCTTAAGGGCTAGCGGGGTTGGAGCGGATACGCAGTATTTT.

This clone was observed a handful of times. V gene TRBV6-1 combines with J gene TRBJ1-5; a possible D gene is TRBD1 (6 bases). Germline CDR1 and CDR2: MNHNS and SASEGT. CDR3 length equals 15 residues. The V end was cut by 5 bases, the J end by 0 bases, with 11 bases between. CDR3 amino acids: CASSRQEYSNQPQHF. CDR3 nucleotides: TGTGCCAGCAGTAGACAGGAATATAGCAATCAGCCCCAGCATTTT.

V is TRBV7-9 and J is TRBJ2-4, with TRBD1 as a possible D gene (5 bases). V dropped 5 bases and J dropped 4 bases, with 12 bases sitting between them. CDR3 size: 14 residues. Germline V gene data show CDR1 as SEHNR and CDR2 as FQNEAQ (reference sequence). In nucleotides, the CDR3 is TGTGCCAGCAGCCAAGACAGCAGGAAAAACATTCAGTACTTC. Translation: CASSQDSRKNIQYF.

CDR3 amino acids: CASSEIGRGRGTEAFF. The CDR3 coding sequence is TGTGCCAGCAGTGAAATTGGACGCGGCAGGGGGACTGAAGCTTTCTTT. The chain uses TRBV2 and TRBJ1-1; 7 bases map to TRBD1. The germline gives CDR1 SNHLY, CDR2 FYNNEI. The CDR3 extends over 16 amino acids. Trimming removed 2 bases from V and 5 bases from J; junction bases left unmatched: 11.

This clone was seen a few times. V is TRBV30 and J is TRBJ2-3; 10 bases fit TRBD1. The germline V gene encodes CDR1 GTSNPN and CDR2 SVGIG (reference sequence). This CDR3 contains 14 residues. The V gene end was trimmed by 4 bases and the J gene end by 5 bases; junction bases not matched to a gene: 6. CDR3 loop: CAWKTGQGIDTQYF. The CDR3 DNA reads TGTGCCTGGAAGACGGGACAGGGGATAGATACGCAGTATTTT.

The genes are TRBV6-1 and TRBJ1-6; 9 nucleotides line up with TRBD1. The ends lost 4 bases at V and 10 bases at J; junction bases unmatched: 2. Looked up from germline, CDR1 is MNHNS and CDR2 is SASEGT. The CDR3 consists of 13 residues. DNA for the CDR3: TGTGCCAGCAGTGGGGACAGGGAATCACCCCTCCACTTT. As protein: CASSGDRESPLHF.

This clone came up many times. V gene TRBV30 combines with J gene TRBJ2-5; TRBD2 matches 9 bases. Germline-derived CDR1 and CDR2 are GTSNPN and SVGIG (reference sequence). This CDR3 spans 17 amino acids. The V gene end was trimmed by 4 bases and the J gene end by 2 bases; junction bases not matched to a gene: 14. The CDR3 nucleotides are TGTGCCTGGAACCGCCAACGTACTAGCGGGTTTCAAGAGACCCAGTACTTC. It is translated as CAWNRQRTSGFQETQYF.

This chain uses TRBV6-1 with TRBJ2-1; tentative D call: TRBD2 (5 bases). The CDR3 has 14 amino acids. Trimming shortened V by 4 bases and J by 5 bases, and 12 bases separated the two germline ends. Germline V gene data show CDR1 as MNHNS and CDR2 as SASEGT. The DNA of the CDR3 is TGTGCCAGCAGTGTACGAGGGTCTGACAATGAGCAGTTCTTC. Residues: CASSVRGSDNEQFF.

V and J are TRBV19 and TRBJ1-1, with no clear D. This CDR3 region has 12 residues. Germline lookup yields CDR1 LNHDA and CDR2 SQIVND (reference sequence). Trimming took off 0 bases at V and 11 bases at J, with 10 bases between the two ends. The DNA for the CDR3 is TGTGCCAGTAGTATAGACCTCAGTTCGGCTTTCTTT. Translating it yields CASSIDLSSAFF.

This clone was seen only a few times. The chain combines TRBV30 with TRBJ2-3, with 15 bases fitting TRBD2. Germline V gene sequence: CDR1 GTSNPN, CDR2 SVGIG (reference sequence). Trimming took 3 bases from V and 6 from J; bases not matched to a gene: 7. The CDR3 contains 16 residues. CDR3: CAWSPGLAGGGDTQYF. DNA for the CDR3: TGTGCCTGGAGCCCGGGACTAGCGGGAGGAGGTGATACGCAGTATTTT.

The chain has TRBV6-1 and TRBJ2-3; possible D gene TRBD2, 5 bases. The V and J ends lost 4 bases and 0 bases respectively, with 20 bases between them. From germline, CDR1 is MNHNS and CDR2 SASEGT. This CDR3 region has 18 residues. CDR3 sequence: CASSGLPGAGLSTDTQYF. Written as DNA, the CDR3 is TGTGCCAGCAGTGGCCTGCCTGGCGCGGGCCTAAGCACAGATACGCAGTATTTT.

This clone turned up a few times. This chain connects TRBV2 to TRBJ1-3; no clear D. V lost 3 bases and J 0 bases, leaving 15 bases between the germline ends. The germline CDR1 and CDR2 sequences are SNHLY and FYNNEI. This CDR3 contains 17 residues. CDR3 sequence reads: CASSERAGVSSGNTIYF. CDR3 coding DNA: TGTGCCAGCAGTGAGCGAGCAGGCGTAAGCTCTGGAAACACCATATATTTT.

This chain links TRBV30 with TRBJ2-3; TRBD2 matches at 11 bases. This CDR3 contains 14 residues. V lost 7 bases, J lost 1 base, and 4 bases stayed unmatched. Germline loops: CDR1 GTSNPN, CDR2 SVGIG (reference sequence). The CDR3 protein is CASTSGGRTDTQYF. The CDR3 DNA reads as TGTGCCTCAACTAGCGGGGGACGCACAGATACGCAGTATTTT.

The chain joins TRBV5-1 to TRBJ1-1, with D possibly being TRBD1 (6 bases). This CDR3 has 14 residues. Germline CDR1 and CDR2: SGHRS and YFSETQ. V dropped 2 bases and J dropped 1 base, with 9 bases sitting between them. The CDR3 nucleotides are TGCGCCAGCAGCTTACGGGACACGAACACTGAAGCTTTCTTT. Protein: CASSLRDTNTEAFF.

This clone came up a few times. This rearrangement joins TRBV7-6 to TRBJ1-4; 7 bases align to TRBD1. This CDR3 contains 15 residues. Germline V gene data show CDR1 as SGHVS and CDR2 as FNYEAQ. V was pared by 5 bases and J by 5 bases, with 8 bases of the junction left unmatched. Here the CDR3 reads CASSPGRQGNEKLFF. The CDR3 DNA sequence: TGTGCCAGCAGCCCTGGGCGACAGGGAAATGAAAAACTGTTTTTT.

The V gene is TRBV9, the J gene TRBJ2-1; 7 bases match TRBD2. The length of the CDR3 is 20 residues. Per germline, CDR1 SGDLS and CDR2 YYNGEE. The J segment lost 0 bases and the V segment lost 1 base, leaving 16 bases of the junction unmatched. CDR3 in amino acids: CASSVQASGRSWSSYNEQFF. CDR3 in DNA: TGTGCCAGCAGCGTACAAGCTAGCGGAAGAAGCTGGAGCTCCTACAATGAGCAGTTCTTC.

The V call is TRBV5-4, the J call TRBJ1-1; no clear D. V gave up 4 bases and J gave up 1 base, with 11 bases separating them. Looked up from germline, CDR1 is SGHNT and CDR2 is YYREEE (reference sequence). CDR3 length: 14 residues. The CDR3 reads CASSVRISNTEAFF. CDR3 coding DNA: TGTGCCAGCAGCGTGAGGATTTCGAACACTGAAGCTTTCTTT.

This clone was seen a few times. The J gene is TRBJ2-3, the V gene TRBV19; 10 bases fit TRBD1. CDR3 length: 16 residues. V was pared by 6 bases and J by 5 bases, with 11 bases of the junction left unmatched. Germline V gene sequence: CDR1 LNHDA, CDR2 SQIVND (reference sequence). This CDR3 is CASSTLGDRGRDTQYF. CDR3 in DNA: TGTGCCAGTAGCACCCTGGGGGACAGGGGTAGAGATACGCAGTATTTT.

Only a few counts were recorded for this clone. The chain uses TRBV5-1 and TRBJ2-3; D remains unclear. Between the trimmed V and J ends, which lost 1 base and 2 bases, there was a span of 11 bases. The CDR3 is 15 residues long. Germline V CDR1 and CDR2: SGHRS, YFSETQ. CDR3 sequence (DNA): TGCGCCAGCAGCTTGATCCTAGTCCACACAGATACGCAGTATTTT. Residues: CASSLILVHTDTQYF.

V usage is TRBV5-1 and J usage is TRBJ1-2, with 9 bases matching TRBD1. In germline, CDR1 is SGHRS, CDR2 YFSETQ. The CDR3 length is 14 residues. V lost 3 bases and J lost 4; bases outside the gene matches: 4. For the CDR3, the DNA is TGCGCCAGCAGCTCTACAGGGGGCATCTATGGCTACACCTTC. This encodes CASSSTGGIYGYTF.

V gene TRBV5-1 combines with J gene TRBJ2-7; D is possibly TRBD1 (5 bases). Trimming took off 2 bases at V and 0 bases at J, with 15 bases between the two ends. Germline V lookup: CDR1 SGHRS, CDR2 YFSETQ. This CDR3 is 16 amino acids long. CDR3 in DNA: TGCGCCAGCAGCTTAGGCGCCGGCAGGGACTCCTACGAGCAGTACTTC. Amino acids: CASSLGAGRDSYEQYF. Complete variable domain (other parts from reference TRBV5-1 and TRBJ2-7): KAGVTQTPRYLIKTRGQQVTLSCSPISGHRSVSWYQQTPGQGLQFLFEYFSETQRNKGNFPGRFSGRQFSNSRSEMNVSTLELGDSALYLCASSLGAGRDSYEQYFGPGTRLTVT.

This clone was found a few times. The chain couples TRBV5-4 to TRBJ1-1, with a possible D match to TRBD1 (6 bases). Per germline, CDR1 SGHNT and CDR2 YYREEE (reference sequence). V was pared by 4 bases and J by 0 bases, with 13 bases between. The CDR3 totals 15 residues. The CDR3 reads CASSRGAGLNTEAFF. In nucleotides, the CDR3 is TGTGCCAGCAGCCGGGGGGCGGGGTTGAACACTGAAGCTTTCTTT.